Given below is one T cell receptor beta chain in context. Germline assignment: CDR1 MNHNY and CDR2 SVGAGI (reference sequence). The V gene end was trimmed by 5 bases and the J gene end by 5 bases; junction bases not matched to a gene: 6. The CDR3 spans 16 residues. This sample was taken from a study of blood T cell repertoires in COVID-19. Study-wide background: Samples representing acute and convalescent COVID-19 were sourced from the United States, Italy and Spain. Sources were T cells, B-cell-depleted T cells, or PBMCs; the material itself was cDNA or gDNA.

How the authors handled the data: Amplification of reference gene primers was used by the study to estimate nucleated cell counts. The method was immunoSEQ multiplex PCR; TCRdb's version includes in-frame clones alone and lacks a portion of them. From that table come the V and J calls and clone size; the DNA was used to work out D and trimming. The sample yields approximately 200,000 clones, 70% to 80% seen once. Patients in Seattle were enrolled during active infection, then followed longitudinally. The chain links TRBV6-6 to TRBJ2-3, with 14 bases lining up with TRBD2. This receptor was taken from a woman in her thirties or forties with COVID-19, enrolled during active disease. The sequenced sample was peripheral blood. This CDR3 reads CASSPTSGRAKDTQYF. The CDR3 nucleotides are TGTGCCAGCAGTCCGACTAGCGGGAGGGCCAAAGATACGCAGTATTTT.